This entry concerns a single TCR beta chain. TCRdb keeps only in-frame clones here, not all; method: immunoSEQ multiplex PCR. This table has about 54,000 clones, roughly 89% appearing once. V was clipped by 5 bases and J by 7 bases, with 17 bases between them. The CDR3 loop spans 14 amino acids. Germline V lookup: CDR1 SGHNT, CDR2 YENEEA. This specimen belongs to a study of graft-versus-host responses after intestinal transplantation. This material consisted of PBMCs, taken around 95 weeks after intestinal transplant. V and J are TRBV11-3 and TRBJ1-2; D possibly corresponds to TRBD1 (5 bases). The origin of this receptor is a human patient who received an intestinal transplant, so some T cells may come from the graft donor. Here the CDR3 reads CASSLGAGRGGYTF. The DNA of the CDR3 is TGTGCCAGCAGCCTCGGGGCTGGGCGGGGTGGCTACACCTTC.